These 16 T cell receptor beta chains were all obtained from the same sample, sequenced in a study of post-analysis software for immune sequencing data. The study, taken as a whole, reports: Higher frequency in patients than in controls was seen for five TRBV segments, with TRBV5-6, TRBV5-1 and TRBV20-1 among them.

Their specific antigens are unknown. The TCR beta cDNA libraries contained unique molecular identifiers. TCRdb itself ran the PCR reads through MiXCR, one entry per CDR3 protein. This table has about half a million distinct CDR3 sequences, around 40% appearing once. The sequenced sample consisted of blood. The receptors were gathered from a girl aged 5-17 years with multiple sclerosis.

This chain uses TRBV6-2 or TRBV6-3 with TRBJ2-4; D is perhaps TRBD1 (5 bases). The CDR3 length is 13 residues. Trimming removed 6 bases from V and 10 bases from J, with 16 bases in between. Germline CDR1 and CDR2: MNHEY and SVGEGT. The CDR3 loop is CASSPSAGQIQYF. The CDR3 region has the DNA TGTGCCAGCAGCCCTTCCGCAGGGCAGATTCAGTACTTC.

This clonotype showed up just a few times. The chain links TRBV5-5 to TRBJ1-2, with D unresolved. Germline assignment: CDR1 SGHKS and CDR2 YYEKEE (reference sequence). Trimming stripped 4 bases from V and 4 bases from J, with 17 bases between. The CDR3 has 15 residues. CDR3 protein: CASSIPAGYSYGYTF. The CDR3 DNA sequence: TGTGCCAGCAGCATCCCGGCGGGTTATAGCTATGGCTACACCTTC. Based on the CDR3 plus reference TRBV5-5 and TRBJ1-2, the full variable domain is DAGVTQSPTHLIKTRGQQVTLRCSPISGHKSVSWYQQVLGQGPQFIFQYYEKEERGRGNFPDRFSARQFPNYSSELNVNALLLGDSALYLCASSIPAGYSYGYTFGSGTRLTVV.

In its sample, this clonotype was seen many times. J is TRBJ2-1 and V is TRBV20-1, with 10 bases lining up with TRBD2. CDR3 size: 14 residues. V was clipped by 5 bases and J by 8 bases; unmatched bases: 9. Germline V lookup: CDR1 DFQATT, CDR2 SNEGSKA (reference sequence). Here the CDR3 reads CSAPTSGKKYEQFF. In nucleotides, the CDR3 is TGCAGTGCTCCTACTAGCGGGAAGAAATATGAGCAGTTCTTC.

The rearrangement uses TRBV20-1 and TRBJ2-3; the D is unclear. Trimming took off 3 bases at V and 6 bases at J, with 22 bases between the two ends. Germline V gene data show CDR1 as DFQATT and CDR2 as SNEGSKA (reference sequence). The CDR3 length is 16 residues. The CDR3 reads CSASPAEAPTVDTQYF. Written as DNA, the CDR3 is TGCAGTGCTAGCCCGGCGGAAGCGCCCACGGTGGATACGCAGTATTTT.

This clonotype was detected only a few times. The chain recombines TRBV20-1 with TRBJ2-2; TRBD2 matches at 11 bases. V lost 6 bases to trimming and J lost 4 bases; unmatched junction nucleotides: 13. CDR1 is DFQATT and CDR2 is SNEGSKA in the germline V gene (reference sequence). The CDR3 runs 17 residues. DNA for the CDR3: TGCAGTGCAAAAAACACACTAGCGGGAGTTACCACCGGGGAGCTGTTTTTT. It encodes CSAKNTLAGVTTGELFF.

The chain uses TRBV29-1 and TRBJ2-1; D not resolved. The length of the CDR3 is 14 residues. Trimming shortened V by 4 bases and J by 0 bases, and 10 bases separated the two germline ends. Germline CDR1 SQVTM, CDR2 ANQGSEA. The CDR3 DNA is TGCAGCGTTGGTCGATGGGGCTCCTACAATGAGCAGTTCTTC. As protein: CSVGRWGSYNEQFF.

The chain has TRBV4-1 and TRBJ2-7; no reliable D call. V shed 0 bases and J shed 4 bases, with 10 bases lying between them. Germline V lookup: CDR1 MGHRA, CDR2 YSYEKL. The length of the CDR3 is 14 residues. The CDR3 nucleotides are TGCGCCAGCAGCCAAGATCTCGGAGCGTACGAGCAGTACTTC. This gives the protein CASSQDLGAYEQYF.

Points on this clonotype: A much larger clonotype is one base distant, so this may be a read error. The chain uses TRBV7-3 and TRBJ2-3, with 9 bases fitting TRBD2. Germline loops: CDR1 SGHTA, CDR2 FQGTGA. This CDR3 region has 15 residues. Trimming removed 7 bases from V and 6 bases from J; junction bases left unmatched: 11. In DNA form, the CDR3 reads TGTGCCAGCAACCCGCGGGAGGGCCAAACTGATACGCAGTATTTT. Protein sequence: CASNPREGQTDTQYF.

The chain's CDR3 is CASSSREGRYEQYF. The CDR3 DNA follows: TGTGCCAGCAGCTCGAGGGAGGGCCGGTACGAGCAGTACTTC. The chain combines TRBV28 with TRBJ2-5; TRBD2 matches 7 bases. The J call may be in error: the DNA end matches TRBJ2-7 better. From germline, CDR1 is MDHEN and CDR2 SYDVKM. The CDR3 loop spans 14 amino acids.

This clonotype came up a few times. CDR3 protein: CATSRAASGTADTQYF. The DNA for the CDR3 is TGTGCCACCAGCAGAGCGGCTAGCGGGACCGCAGATACGCAGTATTTT. The chain is built from TRBV15 and TRBJ2-3, with 9 bases aligning to TRBD2. The CDR3 covers 16 residues. Germline V gene data show CDR1 as LNHNV and CDR2 as YYDKDF (reference sequence). Trimming removed 1 base from V and 4 bases from J; junction bases left unmatched: 6.

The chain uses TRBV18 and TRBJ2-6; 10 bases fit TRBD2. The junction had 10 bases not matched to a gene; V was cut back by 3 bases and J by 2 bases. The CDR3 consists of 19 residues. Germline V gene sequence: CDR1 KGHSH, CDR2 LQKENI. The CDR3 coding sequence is TGTGCCAGCTCACCGCCCCTAGCGGGAGCCCCCCCTGGGGCCAACGTCCTGACTTTC. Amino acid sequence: CASSPPLAGAPPGANVLTF.

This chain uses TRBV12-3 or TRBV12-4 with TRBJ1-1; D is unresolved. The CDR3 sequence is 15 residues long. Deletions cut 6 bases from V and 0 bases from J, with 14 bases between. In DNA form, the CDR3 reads TGTGCCAGCAGCCCCAGCGGACGCCTGAACACTGAAGCTTTCTTT. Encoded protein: CASSPSGRLNTEAFF.

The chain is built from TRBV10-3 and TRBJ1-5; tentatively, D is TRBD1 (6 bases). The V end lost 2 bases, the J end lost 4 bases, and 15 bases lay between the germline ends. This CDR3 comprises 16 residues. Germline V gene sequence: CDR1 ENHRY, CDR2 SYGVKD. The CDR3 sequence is CAISERGAGSNQPQHF. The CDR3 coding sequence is TGTGCCATCAGTGAGCGGGGGGCCGGTTCTAATCAGCCCCAGCATTTT.

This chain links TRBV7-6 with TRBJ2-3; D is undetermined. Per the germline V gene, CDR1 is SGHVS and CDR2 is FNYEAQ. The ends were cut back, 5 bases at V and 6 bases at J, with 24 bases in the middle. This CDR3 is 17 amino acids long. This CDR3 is CASSATRRARRWDTQYF. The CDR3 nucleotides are TGTGCCAGCAGCGCAACCAGACGAGCGCGTAGGTGGGATACGCAGTATTTT. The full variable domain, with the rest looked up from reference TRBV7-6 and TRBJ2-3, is GAGVSQSPRYKVTKRGQDVALRCDPISGHVSLYWYRQALGQGPEFLTYFNYEAQQDKSGLPNDRFSAERPEGSISTLTIQRTEQRDSAMYRCASSATRRARRWDTQYFGPGTRLTVL.

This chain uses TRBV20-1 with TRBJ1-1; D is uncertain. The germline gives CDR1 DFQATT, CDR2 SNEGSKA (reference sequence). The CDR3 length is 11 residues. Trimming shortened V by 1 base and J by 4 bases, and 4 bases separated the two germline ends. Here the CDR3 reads CSARGGTEAFF. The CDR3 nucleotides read TGCAGTGCTAGAGGGGGCACTGAAGCTTTCTTT.

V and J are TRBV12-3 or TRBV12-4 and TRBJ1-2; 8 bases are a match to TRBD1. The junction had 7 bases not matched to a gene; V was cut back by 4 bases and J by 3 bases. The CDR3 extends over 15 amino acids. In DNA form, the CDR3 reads TGTGCCAGCAGTTATAACAGGGGGACCGACTATGGCTACACCTTC. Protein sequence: CASSYNRGTDYGYTF.